What follows describes a single T cell receptor beta chain. Enrolment of Seattle patients took place during active infection, and they were followed longitudinally. The protocol was immunoSEQ multiplex PCR, while the TCRdb copy is restricted to in-frame clones and leaves out a portion. The sample has roughly 75,000 clones, about 88% seen once. The sample originates from a study of blood T cell repertoires in COVID-19. Study-level background: Sites in the United States, Italy and Spain provided acute and convalescent COVID-19 samples.

In germline, CDR1 is SGHNT, CDR2 YYREEE (reference sequence). Trimming cost V 0 bases and J 5 bases, with 5 bases left between them. The CDR3 loop spans 12 amino acids. This chain connects TRBV5-4 to TRBJ1-2; D call uncertain. Material: peripheral blood. This clonotype was sampled from an elderly man with COVID-19, enrolled during active disease. The CDR3 DNA sequence: TGTGCCAGCAGCTTGGATCAGTATGGCTACACCTTC. Translation gives CASSLDQYGYTF.